These 22 T cell receptor beta chains were sequenced from one sample in a study of cytomegalovirus exposure and HLA in healthy donors. Amplification used 60 Vbeta primers and 13 Jbeta primers. Sequencing used immunoSEQ multiplex PCR; TCRdb keeps in-frame clones, though not all of them. The sample includes 100,000 to 150,000 clones, approximately 17% of them seen just once. The sequenced material came from PBMCs. All receptors derive from a female donor in good health and CMV-seropositive.

This chain uses TRBV5-1 with TRBJ1-4; TRBD1 is a possible D gene (6 bases). V was pared by 1 base and J by 7 bases, with 14 bases between. This CDR3 spans 15 amino acids. CDR1 and CDR2 (germline): SGHRS, YFSETQ. In nucleotides, the CDR3 is TGCGCCAGCAGCTTGTTTCCCGGACAGCTTGAAAAACTGTTTTTT. This sequence encodes CASSLFPGQLEKLFF.

The rearrangement links TRBV28 to TRBJ1-2; a weak D match, TRBD1 (5 bases). The CDR3 has 13 amino acids. In germline, CDR1 is MDHEN, CDR2 SYDVKM. V lost 8 bases to trimming and J lost 6 bases, with 16 bases between them. In DNA, the CDR3 is TGTGCCAGCGGGGAGGACACTCTTAATGGCTACACCTTC. Translated, it gives CASGEDTLNGYTF.

The rearrangement links TRBV9 to TRBJ1-2, with a weak D call TRBD1 (5 bases). Deletions cut 0 bases from V and 5 bases from J, with 17 bases between. Germline lookup yields CDR1 SGDLS and CDR2 YYNGEE. The CDR3 spans 16 residues. This CDR3 is CASSVADSAKKYGYTF. The CDR3 region has the DNA TGTGCCAGCAGCGTAGCCGACAGCGCGAAAAAATATGGCTACACCTTC.

The CDR3 spells CASSLVRGQGTGELFF. CDR3 in DNA: TGTGCCAGCAGCCTAGTTAGGGGACAGGGTACCGGGGAGCTGTTTTTT. The chain joins TRBV7-9 to TRBJ2-2; 9 bases are shared with TRBD1. The ends lost 5 bases at V and 5 bases at J; junction bases unmatched: 9. The CDR3 totals 16 residues. Germline CDR1 and CDR2: SEHNR and FQNEAQ (reference sequence).

The rearrangement uses TRBV2 and TRBJ2-1; 8 nucleotides align to TRBD2. J was trimmed by 3 bases and V by 5 bases; bases with no gene match: 6. The germline V gene has CDR1 SNHLY and CDR2 FYNNEI. The CDR3 sequence is 15 residues long. This chain's CDR3 is CASSQLAAGYNEQFF. In DNA, the CDR3 is TGTGCCAGCAGTCAACTAGCGGCGGGCTACAATGAGCAGTTCTTC.

The CDR3 region has the DNA TGTGCCAGCAGCCCTAGCGGGGGGGCCGTTCCAGATACGCAGTATTTT. It codes for CASSPSGGAVPDTQYF. The chain combines TRBV5-4 with TRBJ2-3; 12 bases agree with TRBD2. The germline V gene encodes CDR1 SGHNT and CDR2 YYREEE (reference sequence). The trim removed 4 bases at V and 4 bases at J, leaving 7 bases unmatched. CDR3 length equals 16 residues. The full variable domain, with the rest looked up from reference TRBV5-4 and TRBJ2-3, is ETGVTQSPTHLIKTRGQQVTLRCSSQSGHNTVSWYQQALGQGPQFIFQYYREEENGRGNFPPRFSGLQFPNYSSELNVNALELDDSALYLCASSPSGGAVPDTQYFGPGTRLTVL.

In this sample, this clone turned up a few times. The chain couples TRBV4-3 to TRBJ1-4, with 9 bases that match TRBD1. The CDR3 extends over 16 amino acids. The V gene's germline CDR1 is LGHNA and CDR2 YSLEER. The V segment lost 1 base and the J segment 11 bases; nucleotides outside the gene matches: 11. This CDR3 reads CASSQVMGDRDRKLFF. The CDR3 coding sequence is TGCGCCAGCAGCCAAGTCATGGGGGACAGGGATCGGAAACTGTTTTTT.

This chain uses TRBV10-3 with TRBJ1-5; D is possibly TRBD1 (6 bases). The CDR3 spans 17 residues. V was shortened by 5 bases and J by 0 bases, with 17 bases between the two germline ends. CDR1 and CDR2 from the germline V gene are ENHRY and SYGVKD. As DNA, the CDR3 is TGTGCCATCAGTCAATTCCGGGACATTAATAGCAATCAGCCCCAGCATTTT. It specifies CAISQFRDINSNQPQHF.

This clone was counted only a few times. This chain uses TRBV6-6 with TRBJ1-1; D is unclear. V was trimmed by 5 bases and J by 7 bases, leaving 11 bases between them. The CDR3 extends over 12 amino acids. CDR1 is MNHNY, CDR2 SVGAGI, per germline (reference sequence). The CDR3 reads CASSPTGYEAFF. DNA for the CDR3: TGTGCCAGCAGTCCCACCGGGTATGAAGCTTTCTTT.

As to this clone: Within the sample, other DNA sequences also encode this same CDR3. The V gene is TRBV7-2, the J gene TRBJ2-7; no clear D gene. This CDR3 has 12 amino acids. Per the germline V gene, CDR1 is SGHTA and CDR2 is FQGNSA. Between the trimmed V and J ends, which lost 6 bases and 0 bases, there was a span of 6 bases. Written as DNA, the CDR3 is TGTGCCAGCAGTAGGAGCTCCTACGAGCAGTACTTC. It is translated as CASSRSSYEQYF.

The V call is TRBV18, the J call TRBJ1-1; 11 positions agree with TRBD1. The CDR3 has 14 amino acids. Germline-derived CDR1 and CDR2 are KGHSH and LQKENI. V shed 3 bases and J 4 bases; nucleotides not matched to a gene: 1. CDR3 protein: CASSPGTGGTEAFF. The CDR3 region has the DNA TGTGCCAGCTCACCCGGGACAGGGGGCACTGAAGCTTTCTTT.

This sequence joins TRBV9 and TRBJ2-3; the D is unclear. The germline V and J ends were trimmed by 4 bases and 2 bases, with 14 bases remaining between them. The germline gives CDR1 SGDLS, CDR2 YYNGEE. The CDR3 spans 15 residues. Here the CDR3 DNA reads TGTGCCAGCAGCCCCCTCCAGGCCCTCACAGATACGCAGTATTTT. It yields the protein CASSPLQALTDTQYF.

In this sample, this clone turned up a few times. V is TRBV27 and J is TRBJ1-1, with 8 bases aligning to TRBD1. The J segment lost 4 bases and the V segment lost 2 bases, leaving 3 bases of the junction unmatched. The CDR3 extends over 14 amino acids. Germline-derived CDR1 and CDR2 are MNHEY and SMNVEV (reference sequence). The CDR3 spells CASSLTQGATEAFF. DNA for the CDR3: TGTGCCAGCAGTTTAACCCAGGGGGCCACTGAAGCTTTCTTT.

This clone was recorded a few times. The rearrangement uses TRBV7-2 and TRBJ1-3; D gene unclear. CDR3 size: 13 residues. Trimming removed 3 bases from V and 1 base from J, with 4 bases in between. Germline V CDR1 and CDR2: SGHTA, FQGNSA. CDR3: CASSFTSGNTIYF. CDR3 nucleotide sequence: TGTGCCAGCAGCTTTACTTCTGGAAACACCATATATTTT.

This clone was picked up a small number of times. The germline gene is not matched at one end of the junction; a read error may be the cause. The chain employs TRBV13 and TRBJ2-7; D perhaps matches TRBD2 (5 bases). The V gene's germline CDR1 is PRHDT and CDR2 FYEKMQ (reference sequence). There are 14 residues in the CDR3. CDR3 amino acids: CASSSTNAGLNPFF. In DNA form, the CDR3 reads TGTGCCAGCAGCTCGACAAACGCAGGACTTAACCCGTTCTTC.

V is TRBV29-1 and J is TRBJ2-7; 12 bases are shared with TRBD2. The germline V gene encodes CDR1 SQVTM and CDR2 ANQGSEA. This CDR3 has 17 amino acids. The V segment lost 5 bases and the J segment 0 bases; nucleotides outside the gene matches: 11. CDR3 DNA sequence: TGCAGCGTTTCCGGGACTAGCGGGTCCTCCAACTCCTACGAGCAGTACTTC. It specifies CSVSGTSGSSNSYEQYF.

This clone was picked up a small number of times. This chain joins TRBV9 and TRBJ1-1; 8 bases align to TRBD1. V lost 0 bases, J lost 4 bases, and 2 bases stayed unmatched. The CDR3 spans 14 residues. The V gene's germline CDR1 is SGDLS and CDR2 YYNGEE. The CDR3 region is CASSVVTGGTEAFF. The CDR3 DNA follows: TGTGCCAGCAGCGTAGTTACAGGGGGCACTGAAGCTTTCTTT.

In DNA form, the CDR3 reads TGTGCCAGCAGCCCTCCCGACAGGGGAAATGGCTACACCTTC. Residues: CASSPPDRGNGYTF. This chain links TRBV28 with TRBJ1-2; 8 bases match TRBD1. The CDR3 extends over 14 amino acids. Germline V gene lookup returns CDR1 MDHEN and CDR2 SYDVKM. V lost 6 bases, J lost 6 bases, and 9 bases stayed unmatched.

The chain uses TRBV29-1 and TRBJ1-1; D gene unclear. The CDR3 loop spans 14 amino acids. Germline V lookup: CDR1 SQVTM, CDR2 ANQGSEA. Trimming took 7 bases from V and 1 from J, leaving 16 bases between them. The CDR3 DNA reads TGCAGCGCCTGCAGAGGGCAGACGAACACTGAAGCTTTCTTT. Translating it yields CSACRGQTNTEAFF.

The rearrangement joins TRBV5-4 to TRBJ2-7; possible D gene TRBD1, 5 bases. The CDR3 totals 15 residues. V was clipped by 0 bases and J by 2 bases, with 12 bases between them. Germline V gene sequence: CDR1 SGHNT, CDR2 YYREEE (reference sequence). CDR3 in DNA: TGTGCCAGCAGCTTGGGGGTCGCCAGGGCCTACGAGCAGTACTTC. Translated: CASSLGVARAYEQYF.

This clone was recorded once. The V gene is TRBV7-2, the J gene TRBJ2-1, with D unresolved. Trimming left V 3 bases short and J 2 bases short, with 8 bases between. This CDR3 has 14 amino acids. In germline, CDR1 is SGHTA, CDR2 FQGNSA. CDR3 nucleotide sequence: TGTGCCAGCAGCTTCCCGGGTACCTACAATGAGCAGTTCTTC. It specifies CASSFPGTYNEQFF.

This clone turned up a few times. The chain has TRBV6-4 and TRBJ2-7, with a tentative D call TRBD1 (6 bases). Germline CDR1 reads MRHNA; CDR2 reads SNTAGT. Between the trimmed V and J ends, which lost 4 bases and 3 bases, there was a span of 10 bases. This CDR3 is 13 amino acids long. The CDR3 reads CASSGGTLYEQYF. CDR3 in DNA: TGTGCCAGCAGTGGAGGGACACTCTACGAGCAGTACTTC.